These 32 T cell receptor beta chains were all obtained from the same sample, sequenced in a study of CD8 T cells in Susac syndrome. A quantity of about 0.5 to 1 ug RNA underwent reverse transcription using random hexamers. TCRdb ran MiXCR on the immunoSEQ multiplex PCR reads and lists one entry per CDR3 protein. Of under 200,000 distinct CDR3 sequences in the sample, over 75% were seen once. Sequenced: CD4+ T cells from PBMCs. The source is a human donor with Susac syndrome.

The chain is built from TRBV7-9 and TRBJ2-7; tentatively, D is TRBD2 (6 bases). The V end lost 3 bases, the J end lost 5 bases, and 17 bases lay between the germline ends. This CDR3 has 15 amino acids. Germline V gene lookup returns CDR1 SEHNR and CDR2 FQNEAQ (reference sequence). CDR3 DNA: TGTGCCAGCAGCTTTTCGCGGGGAGTACCACACGAGCAGTACTTC. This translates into CASSFSRGVPHEQYF.

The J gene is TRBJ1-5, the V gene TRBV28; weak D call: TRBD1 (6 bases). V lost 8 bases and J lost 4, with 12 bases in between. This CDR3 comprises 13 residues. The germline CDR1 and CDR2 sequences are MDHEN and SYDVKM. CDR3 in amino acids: CASRNRVNQPQHF. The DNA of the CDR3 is TGTGCCAGCCGCAACAGGGTAAATCAGCCCCAGCATTTT.

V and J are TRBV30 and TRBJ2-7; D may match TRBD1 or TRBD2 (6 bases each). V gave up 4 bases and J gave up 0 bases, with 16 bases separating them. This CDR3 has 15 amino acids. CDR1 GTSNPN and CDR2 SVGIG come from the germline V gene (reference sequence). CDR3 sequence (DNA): TGTGCCTGGACCGGGGGCCGGGCAAGCTCCTACGAGCAGTACTTC. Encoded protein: CAWTGGRASSYEQYF.

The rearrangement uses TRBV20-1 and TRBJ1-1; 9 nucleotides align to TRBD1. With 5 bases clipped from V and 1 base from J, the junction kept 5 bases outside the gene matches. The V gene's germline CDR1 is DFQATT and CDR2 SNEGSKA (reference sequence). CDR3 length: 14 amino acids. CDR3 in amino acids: CSAPRTGANTEAFF. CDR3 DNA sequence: TGCAGTGCTCCCCGGACAGGGGCGAACACTGAAGCTTTCTTT.

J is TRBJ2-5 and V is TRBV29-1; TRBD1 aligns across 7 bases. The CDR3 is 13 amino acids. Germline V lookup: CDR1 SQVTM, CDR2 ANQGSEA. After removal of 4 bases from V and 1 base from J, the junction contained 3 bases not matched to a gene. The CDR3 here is CSVGGQAQETQYF. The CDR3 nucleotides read TGCAGCGTTGGTGGACAGGCCCAAGAGACCCAGTACTTC.

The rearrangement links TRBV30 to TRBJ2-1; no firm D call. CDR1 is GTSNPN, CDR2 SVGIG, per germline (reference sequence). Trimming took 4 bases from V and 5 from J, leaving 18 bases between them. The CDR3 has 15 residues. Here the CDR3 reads CAWTPPGSANNEQFF. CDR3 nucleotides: TGTGCCTGGACCCCCCCCGGGTCAGCGAACAATGAGCAGTTCTTC. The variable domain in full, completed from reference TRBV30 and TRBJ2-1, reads SQTIHQWPATLVQPVGSPLSLECTVEGTSNPNLYWYRQAAGRGLQLLFYSVGIGQISSEVPQNLSASRPQDRQFILSSKKLLLSDSGFYLCAWTPPGSANNEQFFGPGTRLTVL.

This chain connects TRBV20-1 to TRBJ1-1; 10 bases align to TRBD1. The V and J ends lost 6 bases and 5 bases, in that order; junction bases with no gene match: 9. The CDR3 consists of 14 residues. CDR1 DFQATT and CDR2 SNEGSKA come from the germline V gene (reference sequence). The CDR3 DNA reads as TGCAGTGCCCTACCGCGGACAGGGGGAACTGAAGCTTTCTTT. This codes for CSALPRTGGTEAFF.

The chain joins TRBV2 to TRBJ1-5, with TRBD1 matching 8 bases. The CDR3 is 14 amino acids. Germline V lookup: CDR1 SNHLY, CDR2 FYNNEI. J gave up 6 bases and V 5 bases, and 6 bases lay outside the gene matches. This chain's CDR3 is CASSWDRRGQPQHF. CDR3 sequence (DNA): TGTGCCAGCAGTTGGGACAGGCGGGGTCAGCCCCAGCATTTT.

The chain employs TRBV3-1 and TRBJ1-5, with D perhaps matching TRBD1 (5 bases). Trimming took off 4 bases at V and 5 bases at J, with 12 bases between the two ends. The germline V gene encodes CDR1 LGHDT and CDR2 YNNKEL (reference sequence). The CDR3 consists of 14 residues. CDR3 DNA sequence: TGTGCCAGCAGCCCGACAGTGACCGATCAGCCCCAGCATTTT. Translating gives CASSPTVTDQPQHF.

Written as DNA, the CDR3 is TGTGCCAGCAGCTTGGGAGAAACCGGGGAGCTGTTTTTT. Its translation is CASSLGETGELFF. The rearrangement links TRBV5-4 to TRBJ2-2; the D is unclear. Between the trimmed V and J ends, which lost 0 bases and 5 bases, there was a span of 5 bases. The V gene's germline CDR1 is SGHNT and CDR2 YYREEE (reference sequence). This CDR3 is 13 amino acids long.

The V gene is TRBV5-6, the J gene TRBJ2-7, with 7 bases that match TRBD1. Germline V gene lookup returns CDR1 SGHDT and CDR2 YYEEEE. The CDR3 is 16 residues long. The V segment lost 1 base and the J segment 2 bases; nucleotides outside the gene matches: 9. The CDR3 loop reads CASSLIRQGGTYEQYF. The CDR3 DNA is TGTGCCAGCAGCTTGATCAGACAGGGTGGTACCTACGAGCAGTACTTC.

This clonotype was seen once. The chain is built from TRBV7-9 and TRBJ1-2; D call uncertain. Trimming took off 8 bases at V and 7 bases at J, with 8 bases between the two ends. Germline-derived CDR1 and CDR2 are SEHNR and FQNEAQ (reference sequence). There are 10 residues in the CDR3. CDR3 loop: CASSGLGYTF. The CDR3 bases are TGTGCCAGCTCGGGCCTTGGCTACACCTTC.

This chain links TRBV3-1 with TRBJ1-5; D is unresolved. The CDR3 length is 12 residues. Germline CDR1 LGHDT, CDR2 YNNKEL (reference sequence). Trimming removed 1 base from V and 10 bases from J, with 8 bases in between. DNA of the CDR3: TGTGCCAGCAGCCAAGCTTCTCGACCCCAGCATTTT. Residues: CASSQASRPQHF.

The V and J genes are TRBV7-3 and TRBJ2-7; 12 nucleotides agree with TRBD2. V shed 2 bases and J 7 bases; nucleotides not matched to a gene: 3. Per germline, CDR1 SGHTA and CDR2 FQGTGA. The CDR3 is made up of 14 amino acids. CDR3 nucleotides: TGTGCCAGCAGCTTATCTAGCGGGAGGGGTGAGCAGTACTTC. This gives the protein CASSLSSGRGEQYF.

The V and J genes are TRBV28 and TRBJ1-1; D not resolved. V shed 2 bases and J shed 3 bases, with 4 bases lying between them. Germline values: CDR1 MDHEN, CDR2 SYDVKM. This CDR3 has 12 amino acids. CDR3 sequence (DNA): TGTGCCAGCAGTTTACTGGACACTGAAGCTTTCTTT. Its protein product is CASSLLDTEAFF.

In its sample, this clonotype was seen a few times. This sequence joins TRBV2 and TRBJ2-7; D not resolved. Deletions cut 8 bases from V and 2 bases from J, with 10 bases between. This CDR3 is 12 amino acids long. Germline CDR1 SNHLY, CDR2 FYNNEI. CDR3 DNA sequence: TGTGCCAGCGGCGGAACTGCCTACGAGCAGTACTTC. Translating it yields CASGGTAYEQYF.

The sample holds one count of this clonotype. The CDR3 nucleotides are TGTGCCAGTAGTATAGATAGGGGAGTGGGGAACACTGAAGCTTTCTTT. Protein sequence: CASSIDRGVGNTEAFF. This chain links TRBV19 with TRBJ1-1; possibly TRBD1 for D (5 bases). This CDR3 comprises 16 residues. Germline CDR1 is LNHDA and CDR2 is SQIVND (reference sequence). The germline V and J ends were trimmed by 0 bases and 1 base, with 12 bases remaining between them.

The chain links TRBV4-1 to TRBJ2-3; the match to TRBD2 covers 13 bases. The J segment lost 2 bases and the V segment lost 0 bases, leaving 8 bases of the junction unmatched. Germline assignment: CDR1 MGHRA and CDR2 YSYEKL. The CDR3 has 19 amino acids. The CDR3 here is CASSQEPPLAGGYTDTQYF. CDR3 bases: TGCGCCAGCAGCCAAGAACCCCCACTAGCGGGAGGGTACACAGATACGCAGTATTTT.

This CDR3 reads CASSLVQGQETQYF. CDR3 nucleotide sequence: TGCGCCAGCAGCTTGGTACAGGGTCAAGAGACCCAGTACTTC. The V call is TRBV5-1, the J call TRBJ2-5, with D tentatively TRBD1 (6 bases). Between the trimmed V and J ends, which lost 0 bases and 2 bases, there was a span of 8 bases. CDR3 size: 14 residues. CDR1 and CDR2 from the germline V gene are SGHRS and YFSETQ.

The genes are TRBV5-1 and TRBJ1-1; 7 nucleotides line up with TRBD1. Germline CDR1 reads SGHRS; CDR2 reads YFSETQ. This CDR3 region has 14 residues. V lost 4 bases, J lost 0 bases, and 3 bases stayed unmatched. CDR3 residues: CASSGTAMNTEAFF. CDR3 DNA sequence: TGCGCCAGCAGCGGGACAGCTATGAACACTGAAGCTTTCTTT.

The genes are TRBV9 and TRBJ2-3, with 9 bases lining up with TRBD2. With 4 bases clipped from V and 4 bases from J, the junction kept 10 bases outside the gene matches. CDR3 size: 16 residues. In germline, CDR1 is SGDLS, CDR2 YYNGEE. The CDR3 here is CASSSPLAGVADTQYF. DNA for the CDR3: TGTGCCAGCAGCTCACCCTTAGCGGGAGTGGCAGATACGCAGTATTTT.

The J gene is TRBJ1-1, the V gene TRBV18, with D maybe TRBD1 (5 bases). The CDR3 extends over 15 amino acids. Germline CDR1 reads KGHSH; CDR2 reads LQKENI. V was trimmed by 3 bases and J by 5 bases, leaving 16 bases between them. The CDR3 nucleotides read TGTGCCAGCTCACCGGTTGGGGCCCCGGGGACTGAAGCTTTCTTT. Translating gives CASSPVGAPGTEAFF.

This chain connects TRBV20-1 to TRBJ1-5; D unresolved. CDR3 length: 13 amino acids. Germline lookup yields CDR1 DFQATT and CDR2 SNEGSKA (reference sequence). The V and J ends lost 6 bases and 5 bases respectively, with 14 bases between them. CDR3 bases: TGCAGTGCAAAAGACACGTTCCATCAGCCCCAGCATTTT. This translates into CSAKDTFHQPQHF.

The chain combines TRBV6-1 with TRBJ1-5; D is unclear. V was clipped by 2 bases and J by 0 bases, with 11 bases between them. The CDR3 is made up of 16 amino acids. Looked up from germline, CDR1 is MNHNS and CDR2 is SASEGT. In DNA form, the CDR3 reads TGTGCCAGCAGTGAAATTCCCGGAGTTAGCAATCAGCCCCAGCATTTT. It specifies CASSEIPGVSNQPQHF.

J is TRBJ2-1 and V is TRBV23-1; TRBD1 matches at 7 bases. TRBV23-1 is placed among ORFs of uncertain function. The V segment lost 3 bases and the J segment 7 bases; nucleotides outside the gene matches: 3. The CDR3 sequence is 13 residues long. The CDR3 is CASSHWGQNEQFF. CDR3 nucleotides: TGCGCCAGCAGTCATTGGGGACAGAATGAGCAGTTCTTC.

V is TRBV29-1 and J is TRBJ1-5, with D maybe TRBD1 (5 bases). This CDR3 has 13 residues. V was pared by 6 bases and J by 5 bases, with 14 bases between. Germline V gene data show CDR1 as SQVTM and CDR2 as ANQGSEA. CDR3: CSVAPGTDQPQHF. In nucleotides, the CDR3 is TGCAGCGTAGCCCCCGGGACCGATCAGCCCCAGCATTTT.

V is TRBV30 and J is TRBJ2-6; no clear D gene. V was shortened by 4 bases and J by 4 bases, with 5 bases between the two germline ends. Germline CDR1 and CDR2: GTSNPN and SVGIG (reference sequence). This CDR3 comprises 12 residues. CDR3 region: CAWMGGANVLTF. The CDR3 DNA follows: TGTGCCTGGATGGGCGGGGCCAACGTCCTGACTTTC.

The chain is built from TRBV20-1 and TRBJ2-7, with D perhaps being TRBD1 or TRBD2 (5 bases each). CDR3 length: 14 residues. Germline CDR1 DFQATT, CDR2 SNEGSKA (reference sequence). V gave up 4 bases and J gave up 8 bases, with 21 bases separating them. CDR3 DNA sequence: TGCAGTGCTACGAACCGGGACCCGACCGCACAGCAGTACTTC. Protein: CSATNRDPTAQQYF.

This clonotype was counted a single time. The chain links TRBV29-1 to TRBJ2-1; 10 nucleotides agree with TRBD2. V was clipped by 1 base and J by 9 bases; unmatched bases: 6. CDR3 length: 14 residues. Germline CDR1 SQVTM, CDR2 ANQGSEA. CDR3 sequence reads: CSVEATIAGGEQFF. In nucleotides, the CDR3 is TGCAGCGTTGAAGCCACAATAGCGGGAGGTGAGCAGTTCTTC.

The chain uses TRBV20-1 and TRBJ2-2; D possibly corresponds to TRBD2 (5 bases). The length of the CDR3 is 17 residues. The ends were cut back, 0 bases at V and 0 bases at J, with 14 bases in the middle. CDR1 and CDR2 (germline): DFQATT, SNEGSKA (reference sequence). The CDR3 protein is CSARDPRGVSNTGELFF. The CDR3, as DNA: TGCAGTGCTAGAGACCCCCGGGGAGTTTCGAACACCGGGGAGCTGTTTTTT.

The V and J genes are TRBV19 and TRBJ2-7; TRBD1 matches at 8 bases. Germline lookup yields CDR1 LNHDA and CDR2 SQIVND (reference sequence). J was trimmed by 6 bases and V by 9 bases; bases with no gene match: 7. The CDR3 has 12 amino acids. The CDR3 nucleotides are TGTGCCAGCAAGACAGGGGCCGGCGAGCAGTACTTC. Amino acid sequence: CASKTGAGEQYF.

The CDR3 loop reads CASSLATGGAYNEQFF. The CDR3, as DNA: TGCGCCAGCAGCTTGGCAACAGGGGGCGCGTACAATGAGCAGTTCTTC. The chain combines TRBV5-1 with TRBJ2-1; 9 bases map to TRBD1. V shed 0 bases, J shed 4 bases, and the junction held 5 bases outside the gene matches. This CDR3 has 16 residues. Germline CDR1 reads SGHRS; CDR2 reads YFSETQ.